The clone carrying this T cell receptor beta chain was detected a few times. Expressed TCRB transcripts were sequenced after all isolated RNA was converted to cDNA. Assay used: immunoSEQ multiplex PCR; TCRdb lists only in-frame clones, some missing. The repertoire holds hundreds of thousands of clones, about a sixth seen once, with approximately 0.093% in the top ten. The data derive from a study of beta chain features in type 1 diabetes. V was trimmed by 3 bases and J by 9 bases, leaving 17 bases between them. Germline V gives CDR1 MDHEN, CDR2 SYDVKM. The CDR3 extends over 15 amino acids. This TCR derives from a man aged 18 to 35 in good health. The material sequenced was naive CD4+ T cells from blood. This chain connects TRBV28 to TRBJ2-2; tentative D call: TRBD1 (6 bases). CDR3 DNA: TGTGCCAGCAGTTTGGGGACATCGAAGTACCGGGAGCTGTTTTTT. This codes for CASSLGTSKYRELFF.